This T cell receptor (beta chain) was identified during a study of T cells in Graves' hyperthyroidism and ophthalmopathy. Findings and caveats of the study: Classification by a 13 V-J model distinguished ophthalmopathy from stable hyperthyroidism.

V was pared by 5 bases and J by 4 bases, with 16 bases between. The CDR3 loop spans 15 amino acids. The V gene's germline CDR1 is LGHNA and CDR2 YNFKEQ. This clonotype showed up many times. What it binds is not known. There were TCR beta CDR3 regions amplified from RNA transcripts. First-round RT-PCR with HTBI primers amplified the TCR CDR3 region. In TCRdb, the multiplex PCR reads were re-called with MiXCR into one record per CDR3 protein. The sample gives about 600,000 distinct CDR3 sequences, 13% to 15% of which show up once; roughly 7% is in the top ten. The chain employs TRBV4-2 and TRBJ2-3; the D gene is possibly TRBD2 (5 bases). This TCR came from a woman younger than 30 with Graves' ophthalmopathy. The sample taken for sequencing was blood. The CDR3 loop reads CASSEGWTYADTQYF. The CDR3, as DNA: TGTGCCAGCAGCGAAGGGTGGACTTACGCAGATACGCAGTATTTT.